This T cell receptor beta chain was obtained from a study of T cell repertoires in cytomegalovirus infection. Study context: Matching HLA type and CMV infection were both indicated by public TCR beta signatures. Study conclusions and caveats: HLA-C-restricted TCR beta clonotypes specific for CMV led the ex vivo response. Cumulative frequency of public TCR beta families picked out carriers of CMV plus the relevant HLA.

Trimming pared 3 bases from V and 4 bases from J, leaving 9 bases between. Germline CDR1 is DFQATT and CDR2 is SNEGSKA (reference sequence). This CDR3 has 12 residues. In the case of this clonotype: As yet, its antigen is unknown.

MiXCR was run by TCRdb on the reads, yielding one entry per CDR3 protein. Altogether 200,000 or so distinct CDR3 sequences are present, roughly 19% being singletons, with the ten largest covering about 2.9%. Source material: PBMCs. This TCR came from a human donor in good health (CMV status not recorded). Some clones in this sample may be carry-over from other donors' samples. The chain carries TRBV20-1 and TRBJ2-5; D perhaps matches TRBD2 (6 bases). The CDR3 sequence is CSASVGGETQYF. The CDR3 nucleotides are TGCAGTGCTAGTGTGGGGGGAGAGACCCAGTACTTC.